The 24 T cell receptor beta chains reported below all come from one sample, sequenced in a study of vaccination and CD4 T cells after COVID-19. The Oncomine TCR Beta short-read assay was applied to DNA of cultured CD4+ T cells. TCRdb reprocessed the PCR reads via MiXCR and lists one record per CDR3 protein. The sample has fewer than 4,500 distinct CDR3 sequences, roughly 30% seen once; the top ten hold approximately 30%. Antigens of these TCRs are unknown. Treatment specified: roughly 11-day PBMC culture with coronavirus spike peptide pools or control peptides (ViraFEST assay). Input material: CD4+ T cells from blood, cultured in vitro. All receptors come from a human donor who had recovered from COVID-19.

CDR3 in DNA: TGCAGTGCTCCGGGACCTTCCGTTTACGAGCAGTACTTC. Encoded protein: CSAPGPSVYEQYF. The chain uses TRBV20-1 and TRBJ2-7; tentatively, D is TRBD1 or TRBD2 (5 bases each). The V end was cut by 5 bases, the J end by 4 bases, with 15 bases between. The CDR3 runs to 13 residues. The germline V gene has CDR1 DFQATT and CDR2 SNEGSKA (reference sequence).

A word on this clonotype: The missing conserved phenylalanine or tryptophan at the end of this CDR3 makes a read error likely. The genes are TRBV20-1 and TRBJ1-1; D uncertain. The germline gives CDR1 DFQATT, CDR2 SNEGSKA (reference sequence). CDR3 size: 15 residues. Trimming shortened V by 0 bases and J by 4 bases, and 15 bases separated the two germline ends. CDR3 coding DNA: TGCAGTGCTAGAGATAATGGCGGCGGCGGCACTGAAGCTTTCTCT. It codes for CSARDNGGGGTEAFS.

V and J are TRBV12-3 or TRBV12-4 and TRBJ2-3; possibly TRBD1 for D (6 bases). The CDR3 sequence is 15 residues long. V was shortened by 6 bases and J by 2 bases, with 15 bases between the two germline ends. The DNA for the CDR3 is TGTGCCAGCAGGAGCCAGGGGTCAGTCACAGATACGCAGTATTTT. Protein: CASRSQGSVTDTQYF.

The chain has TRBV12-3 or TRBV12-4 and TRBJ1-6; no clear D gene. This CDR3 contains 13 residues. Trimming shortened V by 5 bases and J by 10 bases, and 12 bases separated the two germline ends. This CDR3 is CASSAITGSPLHF. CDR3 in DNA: TGTGCCAGCAGTGCCATCACGGGCTCACCCCTCCACTTT.

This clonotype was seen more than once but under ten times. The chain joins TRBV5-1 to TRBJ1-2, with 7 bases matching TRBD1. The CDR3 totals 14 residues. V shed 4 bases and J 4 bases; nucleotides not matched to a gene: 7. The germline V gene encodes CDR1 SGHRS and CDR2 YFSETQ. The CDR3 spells CASSQGGEGYGYTF. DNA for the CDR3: TGCGCCAGCAGCCAAGGGGGCGAAGGCTATGGCTACACCTTC.

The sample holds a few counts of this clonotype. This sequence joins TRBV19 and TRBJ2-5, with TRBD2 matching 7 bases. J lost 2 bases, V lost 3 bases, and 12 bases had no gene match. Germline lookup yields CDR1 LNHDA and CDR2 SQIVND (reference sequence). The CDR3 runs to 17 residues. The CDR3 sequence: CASSMNGGVLLQETQYF. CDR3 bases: TGTGCCAGTAGTATGAATGGGGGGGTACTTTTACAAGAGACCCAGTACTTC.

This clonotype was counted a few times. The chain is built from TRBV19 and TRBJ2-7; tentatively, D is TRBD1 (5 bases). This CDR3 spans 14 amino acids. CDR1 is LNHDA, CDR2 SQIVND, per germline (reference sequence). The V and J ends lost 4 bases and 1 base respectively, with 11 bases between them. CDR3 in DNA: TGTGCCAGTAGTACAGGGCCCGGATCCTACGAGCAGTACTTC. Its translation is CASSTGPGSYEQYF.

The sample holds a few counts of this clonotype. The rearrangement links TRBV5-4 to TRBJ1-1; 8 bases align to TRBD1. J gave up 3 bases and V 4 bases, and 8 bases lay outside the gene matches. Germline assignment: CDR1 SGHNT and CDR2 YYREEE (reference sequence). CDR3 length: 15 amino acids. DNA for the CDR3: TGTGCCAGCAGCGCGCTTCAGGGGGCGTACACTGAAGCTTTCTTT. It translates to CASSALQGAYTEAFF.

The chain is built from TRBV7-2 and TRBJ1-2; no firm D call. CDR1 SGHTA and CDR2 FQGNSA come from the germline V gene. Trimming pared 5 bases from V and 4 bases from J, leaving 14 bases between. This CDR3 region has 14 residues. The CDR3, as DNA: TGTGCCAGCAGCCTCCGTGAATGGGTCTATGGCTACACCTTC. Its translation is CASSLREWVYGYTF.

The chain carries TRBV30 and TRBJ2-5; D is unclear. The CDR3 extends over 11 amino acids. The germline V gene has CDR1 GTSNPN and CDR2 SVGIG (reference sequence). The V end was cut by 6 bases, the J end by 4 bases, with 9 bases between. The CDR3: CACPSGETQYF. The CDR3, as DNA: TGTGCCTGCCCCTCGGGAGAGACCCAGTACTTC.

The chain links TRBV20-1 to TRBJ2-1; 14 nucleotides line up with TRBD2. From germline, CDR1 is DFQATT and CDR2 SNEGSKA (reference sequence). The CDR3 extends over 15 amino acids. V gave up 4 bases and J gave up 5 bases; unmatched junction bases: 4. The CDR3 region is CSAKKTSGGDNEQFF. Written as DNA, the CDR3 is TGCAGTGCTAAGAAGACTAGCGGGGGGGACAATGAGCAGTTCTTC.

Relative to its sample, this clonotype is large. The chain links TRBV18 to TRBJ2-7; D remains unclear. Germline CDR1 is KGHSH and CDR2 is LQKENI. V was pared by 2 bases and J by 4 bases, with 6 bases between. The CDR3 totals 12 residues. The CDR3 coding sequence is TGTGCCAGCTCACCATTCACATACGAGCAGTACTTC. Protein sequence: CASSPFTYEQYF. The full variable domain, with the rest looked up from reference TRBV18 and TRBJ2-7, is NAGVMQNPRHLVRRRGQEARLRCSPMKGHSHVYWYRQLPEEGLKFMVYLQKENIIDESGMPKERFSAEFPKEGPSILRIQQVVRGDSAAYFCASSPFTYEQYFGPGTRLTVT.

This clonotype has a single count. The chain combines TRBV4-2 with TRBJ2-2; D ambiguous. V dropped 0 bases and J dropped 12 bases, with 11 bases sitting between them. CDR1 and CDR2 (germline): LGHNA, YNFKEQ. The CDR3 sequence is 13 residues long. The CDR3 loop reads CASSQDWPEKLFF. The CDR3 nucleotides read TGTGCCAGCAGCCAAGATTGGCCGGAAAAGCTGTTTTTT.

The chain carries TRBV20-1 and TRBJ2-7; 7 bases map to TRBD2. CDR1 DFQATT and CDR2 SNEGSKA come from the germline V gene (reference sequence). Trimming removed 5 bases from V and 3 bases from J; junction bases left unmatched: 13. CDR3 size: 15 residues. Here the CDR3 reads CSARPLGGKDYEQYF. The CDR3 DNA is TGCAGTGCTCGACCCCTGGGGGGGAAAGACTACGAGCAGTACTTC.

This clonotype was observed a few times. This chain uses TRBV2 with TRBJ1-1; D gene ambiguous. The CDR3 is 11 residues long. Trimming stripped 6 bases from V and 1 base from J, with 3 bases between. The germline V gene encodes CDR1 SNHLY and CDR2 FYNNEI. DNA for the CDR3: TGTGCCAGCAGGTGGAACACTGAAGCTTTCTTT. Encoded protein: CASRWNTEAFF.

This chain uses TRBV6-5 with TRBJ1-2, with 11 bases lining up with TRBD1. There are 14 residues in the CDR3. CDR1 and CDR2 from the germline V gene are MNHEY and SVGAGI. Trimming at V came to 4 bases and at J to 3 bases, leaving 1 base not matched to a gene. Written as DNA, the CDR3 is TGTGCCAGCAGTTCGGGACAGGGGGACTATGGCTACACCTTC. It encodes CASSSGQGDYGYTF.

Here the CDR3 DNA reads TGTGCCAGCAGTTTATTGGCGGGAAACTATGGCTACACCTTC. Translating gives CASSLLAGNYGYTF. The rearrangement joins TRBV28 to TRBJ1-2; no reliable D call. The CDR3 is 14 residues long. The V end lost 1 base, the J end lost 2 bases, and 8 bases lay between the germline ends. CDR1 is MDHEN and CDR2 is SYDVKM in the germline V gene.

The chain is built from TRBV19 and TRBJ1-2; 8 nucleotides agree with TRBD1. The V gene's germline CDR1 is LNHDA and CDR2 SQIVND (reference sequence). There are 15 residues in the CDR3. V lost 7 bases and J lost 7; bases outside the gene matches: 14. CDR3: CASTKTGQGVVGYTF. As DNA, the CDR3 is TGTGCCAGTACTAAAACAGGACAGGGAGTTGTTGGCTACACCTTC. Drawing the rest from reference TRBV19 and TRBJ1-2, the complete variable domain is DGGITQSPKYLFRKEGQNVTLSCEQNLNHDAMYWYRQDPGQGLRLIYYSQIVNDFQKGDIAEGYSVSREKKESFPLTVTSAQKNPTAFYLCASTKTGQGVVGYTFGSGTRLTVV.

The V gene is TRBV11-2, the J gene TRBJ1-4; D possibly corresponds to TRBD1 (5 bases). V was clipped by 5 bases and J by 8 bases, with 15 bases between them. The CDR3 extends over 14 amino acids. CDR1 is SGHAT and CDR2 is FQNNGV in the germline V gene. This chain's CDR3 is CASSHRSPGEKLFF. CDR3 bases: TGTGCCAGCAGCCACAGGTCTCCAGGGGAAAAACTGTTTTTT.

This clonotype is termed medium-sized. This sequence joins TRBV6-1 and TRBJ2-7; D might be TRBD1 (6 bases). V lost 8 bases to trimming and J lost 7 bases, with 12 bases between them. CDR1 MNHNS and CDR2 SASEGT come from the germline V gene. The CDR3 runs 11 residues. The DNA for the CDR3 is TGTGCCAGCTCGGACAGTCGGGAGCAGTACTTC. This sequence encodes CASSDSREQYF.

For the CDR3, the DNA is TGTGCCAGCGGGGCCTCCCCAGTTTACGAGCAGTACTTC. Protein product: CASGASPVYEQYF. The V gene is TRBV12-3 or TRBV12-4, the J gene TRBJ2-7, with D perhaps TRBD1 (5 bases). V lost 8 bases, J lost 4 bases, and 15 bases lay in between. The CDR3 is 13 residues long.

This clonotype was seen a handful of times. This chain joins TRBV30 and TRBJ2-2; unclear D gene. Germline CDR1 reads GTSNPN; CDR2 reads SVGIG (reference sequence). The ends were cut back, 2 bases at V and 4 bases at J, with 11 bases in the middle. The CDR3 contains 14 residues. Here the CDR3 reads CAWSPALGTGELFF. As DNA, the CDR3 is TGTGCCTGGAGTCCCGCCCTCGGCACCGGGGAGCTGTTTTTT.

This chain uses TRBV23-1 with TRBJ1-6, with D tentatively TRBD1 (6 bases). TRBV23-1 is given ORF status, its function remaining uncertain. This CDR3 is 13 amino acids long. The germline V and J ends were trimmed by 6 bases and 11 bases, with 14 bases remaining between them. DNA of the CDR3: TGCGCCAGCAGCCGAAGACAGGTTGCACCCCTCCACTTT. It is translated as CASSRRQVAPLHF.

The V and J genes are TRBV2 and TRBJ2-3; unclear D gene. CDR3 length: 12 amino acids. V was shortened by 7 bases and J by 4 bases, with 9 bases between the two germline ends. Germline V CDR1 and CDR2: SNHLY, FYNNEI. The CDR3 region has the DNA TGTGCCAGCACCCAGGTATCAGATACGCAGTATTTT. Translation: CASTQVSDTQYF.